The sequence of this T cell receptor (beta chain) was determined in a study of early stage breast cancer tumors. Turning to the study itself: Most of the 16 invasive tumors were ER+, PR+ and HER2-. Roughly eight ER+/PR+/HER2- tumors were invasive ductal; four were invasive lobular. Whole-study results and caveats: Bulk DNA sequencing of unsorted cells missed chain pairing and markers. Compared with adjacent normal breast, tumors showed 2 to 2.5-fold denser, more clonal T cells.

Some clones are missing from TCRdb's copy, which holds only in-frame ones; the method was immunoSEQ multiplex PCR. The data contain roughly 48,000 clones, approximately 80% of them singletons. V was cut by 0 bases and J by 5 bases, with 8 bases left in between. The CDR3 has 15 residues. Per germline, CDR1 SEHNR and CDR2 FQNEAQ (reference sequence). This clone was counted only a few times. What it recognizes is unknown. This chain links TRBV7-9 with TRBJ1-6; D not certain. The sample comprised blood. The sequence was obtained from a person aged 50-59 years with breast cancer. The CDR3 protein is CASSLAGFDNSPLHF. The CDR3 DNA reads TGTGCCAGCAGCTTAGCAGGGTTCGATAATTCACCCCTCCACTTT.